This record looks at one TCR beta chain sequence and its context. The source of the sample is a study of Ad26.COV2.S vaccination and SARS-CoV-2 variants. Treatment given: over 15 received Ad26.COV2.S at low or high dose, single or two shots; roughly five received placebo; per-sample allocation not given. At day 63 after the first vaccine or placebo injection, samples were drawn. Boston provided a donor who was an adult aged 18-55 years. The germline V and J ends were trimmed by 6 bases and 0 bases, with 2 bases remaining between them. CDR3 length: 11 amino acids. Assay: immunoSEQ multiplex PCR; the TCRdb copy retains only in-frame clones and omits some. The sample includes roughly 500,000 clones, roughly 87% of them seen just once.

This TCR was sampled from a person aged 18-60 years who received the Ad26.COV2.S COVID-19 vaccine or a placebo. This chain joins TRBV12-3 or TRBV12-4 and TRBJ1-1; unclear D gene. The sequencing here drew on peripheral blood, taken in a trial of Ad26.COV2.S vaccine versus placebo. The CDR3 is CASRMNTEAFF. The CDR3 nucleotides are TGTGCCAGCAGGATGAACACTGAAGCTTTCTTT.